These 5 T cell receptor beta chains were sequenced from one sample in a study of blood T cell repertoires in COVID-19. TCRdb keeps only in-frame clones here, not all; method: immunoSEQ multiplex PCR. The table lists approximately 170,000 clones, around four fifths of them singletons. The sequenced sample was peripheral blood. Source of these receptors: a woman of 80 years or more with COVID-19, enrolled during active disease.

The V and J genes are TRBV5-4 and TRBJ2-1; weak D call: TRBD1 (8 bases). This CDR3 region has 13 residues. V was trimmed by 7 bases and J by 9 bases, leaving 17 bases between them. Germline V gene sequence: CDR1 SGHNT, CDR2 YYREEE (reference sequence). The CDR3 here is CASQITGGGEQFF. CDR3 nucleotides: TGTGCCAGCCAAATTACAGGGGGGGGTGAGCAGTTCTTC.

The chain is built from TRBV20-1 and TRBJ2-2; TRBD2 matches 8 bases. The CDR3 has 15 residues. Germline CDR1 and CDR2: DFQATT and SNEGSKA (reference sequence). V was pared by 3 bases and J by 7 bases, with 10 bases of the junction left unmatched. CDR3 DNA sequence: TGCAGTGCTAGTAAGGCGGGACTAGGTTACGGGGAGCTGTTTTTT. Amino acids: CSASKAGLGYGELFF.

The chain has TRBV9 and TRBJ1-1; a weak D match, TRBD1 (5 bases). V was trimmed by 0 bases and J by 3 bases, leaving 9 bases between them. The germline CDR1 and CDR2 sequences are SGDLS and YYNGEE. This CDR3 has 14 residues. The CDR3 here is CASSVATRDTEAFF. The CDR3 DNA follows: TGTGCCAGCAGCGTAGCTACCAGGGACACTGAAGCTTTCTTT.

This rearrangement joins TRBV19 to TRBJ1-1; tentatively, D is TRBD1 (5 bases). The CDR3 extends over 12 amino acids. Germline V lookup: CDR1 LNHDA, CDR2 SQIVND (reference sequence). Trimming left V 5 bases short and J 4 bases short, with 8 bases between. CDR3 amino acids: CASSAGGTEAFF. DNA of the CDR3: TGTGCCAGTAGTGCGGGGGGCACTGAAGCTTTCTTT.

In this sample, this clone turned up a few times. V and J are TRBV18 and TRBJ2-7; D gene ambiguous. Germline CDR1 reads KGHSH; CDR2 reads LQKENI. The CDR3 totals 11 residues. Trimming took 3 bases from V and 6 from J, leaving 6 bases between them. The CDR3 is CASSPRFEQYF. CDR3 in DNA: TGTGCCAGCTCACCCCGTTTCGAGCAGTACTTC.